This T cell receptor (beta chain) was sequenced in a study of blood T cell repertoires in COVID-19. Study-level information: The United States, Italy and Spain supplied acute and convalescent COVID-19 samples.

In the original workflow: Counts of nucleated cells, estimated from reference gene primer amplification, were obtained. The table came from immunoSEQ multiplex PCR; TCRdb's copy has only in-frame clones and leaves some out. V, J and clone size reflect that table, while D and trimming were determined from the DNA. Of about 250,000 clones detected, under 85% appear once; the ten largest clones hold 0.85% to 0.9%. The V end was cut by 5 bases, the J end by 3 bases, with 11 bases between. CDR1 and CDR2 from the germline V gene are SGHDT and YYEEEE. The CDR3 consists of 14 residues. The receptor's source is a human donor with COVID-19, enrolled during active disease. The donor label of this sample is uncertain. This chain uses TRBV5-6 with TRBJ2-2; D is possibly TRBD2 (6 bases). Sequencing was carried out using peripheral blood. CDR3 nucleotides: TGTGCCAGCAGATACGGGACTTACACCGGGGAGCTGTTTTTT. Its translation is CASRYGTYTGELFF. The entire variable domain, with the rest obtained from reference TRBV5-6 and TRBJ2-2, is as follows: DAGVTQSPTHLIKTRGQQVTLRCSPKSGHDTVSWYQQALGQGPQFIFQYYEEEERQRGNFPDRFSGHQFPNYSSELNVNALLLGDSALYLCASRYGTYTGELFFGEGSRLTVL.